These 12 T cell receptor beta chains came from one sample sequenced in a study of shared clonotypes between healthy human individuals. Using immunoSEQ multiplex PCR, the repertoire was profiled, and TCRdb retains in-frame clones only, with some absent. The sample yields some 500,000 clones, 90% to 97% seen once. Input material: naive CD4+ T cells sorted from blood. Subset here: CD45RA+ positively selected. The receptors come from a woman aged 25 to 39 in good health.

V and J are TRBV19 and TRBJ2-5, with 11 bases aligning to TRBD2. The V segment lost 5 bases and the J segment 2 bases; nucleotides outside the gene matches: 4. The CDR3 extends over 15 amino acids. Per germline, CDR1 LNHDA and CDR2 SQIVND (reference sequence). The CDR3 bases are TGTGCCAGTAGTTTGGGGACTAGCGGTCAAGAGACCCAGTACTTC. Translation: CASSLGTSGQETQYF.

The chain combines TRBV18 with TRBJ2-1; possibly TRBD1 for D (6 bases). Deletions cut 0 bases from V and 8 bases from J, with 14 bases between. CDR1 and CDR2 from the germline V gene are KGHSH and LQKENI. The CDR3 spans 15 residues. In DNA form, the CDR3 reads TGTGCCAGCTCACCACCCGACAGGAGGTATCATGAGCAGTTCTTC. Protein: CASSPPDRRYHEQFF.

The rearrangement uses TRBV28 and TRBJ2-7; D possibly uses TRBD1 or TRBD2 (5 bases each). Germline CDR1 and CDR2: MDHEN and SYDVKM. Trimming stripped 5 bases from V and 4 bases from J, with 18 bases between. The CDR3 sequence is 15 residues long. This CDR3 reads CASSPKGTGRYEQYF. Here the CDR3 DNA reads TGTGCCAGCAGTCCGAAGGGAACGGGGCGTTACGAGCAGTACTTC.

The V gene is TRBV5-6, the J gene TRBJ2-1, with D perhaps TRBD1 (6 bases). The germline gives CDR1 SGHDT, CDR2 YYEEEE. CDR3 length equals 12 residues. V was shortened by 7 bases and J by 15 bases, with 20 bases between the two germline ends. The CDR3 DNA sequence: TGTGCCAGCCGAAGACTGGGACACGGGATGTTCTTC. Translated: CASRRLGHGMFF.

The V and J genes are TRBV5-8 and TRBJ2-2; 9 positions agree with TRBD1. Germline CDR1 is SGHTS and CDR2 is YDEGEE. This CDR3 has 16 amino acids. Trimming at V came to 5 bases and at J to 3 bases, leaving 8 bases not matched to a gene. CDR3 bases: TGTGCCAGCAGAAGCCCGGGACAGGGTTACACCGGGGAGCTGTTTTTT. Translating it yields CASRSPGQGYTGELFF.

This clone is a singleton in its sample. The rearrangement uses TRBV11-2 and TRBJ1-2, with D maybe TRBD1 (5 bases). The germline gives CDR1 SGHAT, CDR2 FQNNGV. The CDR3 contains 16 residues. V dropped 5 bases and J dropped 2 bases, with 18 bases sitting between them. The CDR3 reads CASSLGRQILNYGYTF. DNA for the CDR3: TGTGCCAGCAGCCTCGGACGACAGATTTTAAACTATGGCTACACCTTC.

CDR3: CSVDRIPYGYTF. The CDR3 DNA follows: TGCAGCGTTGATCGGATTCCCTATGGCTACACCTTC. This chain links TRBV29-1 with TRBJ1-2; no firm D call. The CDR3 is made up of 12 amino acids. The germline CDR1 and CDR2 sequences are SQVTM and ANQGSEA. The V gene lost 3 bases and the J gene lost 4 bases, with 9 bases spanning the gap. The full variable domain, completed using reference TRBV29-1 and TRBJ1-2, is SAVISQKPSRDICQRGTSLTIQCQVDSQVTMMFWYRQQPGQSLTLIATANQGSEATYESGFVIDKFPISRPNLTFSTLTVSNMSPEDSSIYLCSVDRIPYGYTFGSGTRLTVV.

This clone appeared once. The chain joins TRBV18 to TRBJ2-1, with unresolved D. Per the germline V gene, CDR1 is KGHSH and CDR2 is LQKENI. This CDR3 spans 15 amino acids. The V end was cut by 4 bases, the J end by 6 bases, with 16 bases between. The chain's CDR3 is CASSLPGSPGNEQFF. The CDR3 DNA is TGTGCCAGCTCACTACCGGGCAGCCCCGGCAATGAGCAGTTCTTC.

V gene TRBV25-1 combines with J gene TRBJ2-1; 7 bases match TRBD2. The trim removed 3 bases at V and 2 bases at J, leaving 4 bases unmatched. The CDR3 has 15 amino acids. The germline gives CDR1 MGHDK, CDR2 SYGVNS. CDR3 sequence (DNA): TGTGCCAGCAGTGATTCTAGCGGAACCTACAATGAGCAGTTCTTC. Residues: CASSDSSGTYNEQFF.

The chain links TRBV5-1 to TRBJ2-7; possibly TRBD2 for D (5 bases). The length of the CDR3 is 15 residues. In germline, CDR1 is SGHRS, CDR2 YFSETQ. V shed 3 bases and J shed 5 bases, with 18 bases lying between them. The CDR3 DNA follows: TGCGCCAGCAGCTGGACTCCCTCCCGAGGGAACGAGCAGTACTTC. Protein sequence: CASSWTPSRGNEQYF.

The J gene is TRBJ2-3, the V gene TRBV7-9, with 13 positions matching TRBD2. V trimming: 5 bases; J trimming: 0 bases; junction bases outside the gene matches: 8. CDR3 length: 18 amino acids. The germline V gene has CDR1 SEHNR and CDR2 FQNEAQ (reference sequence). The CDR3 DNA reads TGTGCCAGCAGCAGATCCGGGACTAGCGGGAAGAGCACAGATACGCAGTATTTT. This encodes CASSRSGTSGKSTDTQYF. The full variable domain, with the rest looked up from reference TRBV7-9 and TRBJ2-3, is DTGVSQNPRHKITKRGQNVTFRCDPISEHNRLYWYRQTLGQGPEFLTYFQNEAQLEKSRLLSDRFSAERPKGSFSTLEIQRTEQGDSAMYLCASSRSGTSGKSTDTQYFGPGTRLTVL.

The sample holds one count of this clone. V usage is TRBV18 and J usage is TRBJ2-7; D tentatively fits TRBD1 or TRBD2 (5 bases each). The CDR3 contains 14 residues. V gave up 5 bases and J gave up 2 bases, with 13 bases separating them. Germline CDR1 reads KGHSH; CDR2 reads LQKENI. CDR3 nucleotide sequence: TGTGCCAGCTCAAAGGGGACGGACCCCTACGAGCAGTACTTC. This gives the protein CASSKGTDPYEQYF.